This T cell receptor (beta chain) emerged from a study of Graves' ophthalmopathy and Graves' hyperthyroidism. General study points: Most thyroid-expanded clonotypes exceeding 0.001 frequency were also found in blood.

TCR beta CDR3 amplification used RNA transcripts. First-round RT-PCR used HTBI primers; second-round multiplex PCR followed. One entry per CDR3 protein results from TCRdb running MiXCR on the multiplex PCR reads. Of 900,000 to 1,200,000 distinct CDR3 sequences in the sample, 35% to 45% were seen once. Comment on this clonotype: No antigen is known for it.

V was shortened by 0 bases and J by 8 bases, with 13 bases between the two germline ends. CDR3 size: 14 residues. Germline V gene sequence: CDR1 DFQATT, CDR2 SNEGSKA (reference sequence). V is TRBV20-1 and J is TRBJ1-4; D might be TRBD1 (5 bases). Sequencing input: peripheral blood or thyroid tissue (not recorded which). This clonotype was sampled from an adult man with Graves' hyperthyroidism. The CDR3 sequence: CSARDVSGNEKLFF. In DNA form, the CDR3 reads TGCAGTGCTAGAGATGTTTCAGGGAACGAAAAACTGTTTTTT.